This T cell receptor beta chain was sequenced during a study of CD8 T cells in Susac syndrome. Reverse transcription of roughly 0.5 to 1 ug RNA was performed with random hexamers. TCRdb itself ran the immunoSEQ multiplex PCR reads through MiXCR, one entry per CDR3 protein. The repertoire holds around 130,000 distinct CDR3 sequences, with around 80% as singletons. V was shortened by 5 bases and J by 5 bases, with 7 bases between the two germline ends. CDR1 and CDR2 (germline): LNHNV, YYDKDF (reference sequence). The CDR3 loop spans 11 amino acids. The CD8+ and CD4+ T cells were negatively isolated, with the TEMRA cells enriched by FACS.

This chain connects TRBV15 to TRBJ2-7, with D hard to call. The sequence derives from a human donor with multiple sclerosis. The specimen was CD8+ T cells from PBMCs. CDR3 sequence reads: CATSLQNEQYF. CDR3 sequence (DNA): TGTGCCACCAGCCTCCAGAACGAGCAGTACTTC.